The clone carrying this T cell receptor (beta chain) has a single count. Other nucleotide sequences in the sample specify the same CDR3. Clones were read by immunoSEQ multiplex PCR, and TCRdb kept only the in-frame ones, dropping some. The data hold some 300,000 clones, with 88% observed a single time. This entry is derived from a study of blood T cell repertoires in COVID-19. Overall study context: Acute and convalescent COVID-19 specimens originated in the United States, Italy and Spain. T cells, B-cell-depleted T cells, or PBMCs provided the cDNA or gDNA that served as material.

Residents of about two dozen US areas, aged about 18 to 95 years, made up the participants. Self-reported history from a screening survey and questionnaire set each donor's cohort. Germline lookup yields CDR1 MDHEN and CDR2 SYDVKM. V lost 3 bases and J lost 0, with 8 bases in between. CDR3 length: 15 residues. What was sequenced was PBMCs or T cells enriched from blood (not recorded which). J is TRBJ1-4 and V is TRBV28; no reliable D call. This clonotype originated in a woman aged 60-75 years in a cohort exposed to, infected with or recovered from COVID-19 (not recorded which). The CDR3 sequence: CASSFEPATNEKLFF. The CDR3 nucleotides read TGTGCCAGCAGTTTTGAGCCTGCAACTAATGAAAAACTGTTTTTT.